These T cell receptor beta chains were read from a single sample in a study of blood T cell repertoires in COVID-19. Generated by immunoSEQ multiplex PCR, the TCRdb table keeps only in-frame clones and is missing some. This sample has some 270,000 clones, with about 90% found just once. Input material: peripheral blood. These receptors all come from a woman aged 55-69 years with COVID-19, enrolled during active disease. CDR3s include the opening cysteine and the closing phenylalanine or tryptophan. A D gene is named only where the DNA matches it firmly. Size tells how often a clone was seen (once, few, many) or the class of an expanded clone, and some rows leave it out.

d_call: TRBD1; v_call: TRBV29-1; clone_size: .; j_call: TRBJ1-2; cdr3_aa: CSTSRDRGQDYGYTF; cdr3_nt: TGCAGCACGAGCCGGGACAGGGGGCAAGACTATGGCTACACCTTC
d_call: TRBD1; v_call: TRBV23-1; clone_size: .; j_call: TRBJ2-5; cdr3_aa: CASSPRQGLETQYF; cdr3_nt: TGCGCCAGCAGTCCAAGACAGGGTTTGGAGACCCAGTACTTC
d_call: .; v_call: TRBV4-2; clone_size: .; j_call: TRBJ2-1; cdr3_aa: CASSQGQYNEQFF; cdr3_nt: TGTGCCAGCAGCCAAGGACAGTACAATGAGCAGTTCTTC
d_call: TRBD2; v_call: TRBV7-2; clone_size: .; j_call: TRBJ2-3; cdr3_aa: CASSLKFQRGGLVADTQYF; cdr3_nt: TGTGCCAGCAGCTTAAAGTTCCAGCGGGGGGGCCTTGTAGCAGATACGCAGTATTTT
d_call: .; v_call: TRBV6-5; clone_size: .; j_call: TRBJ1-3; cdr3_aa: CASSPTPSSGNTIYF; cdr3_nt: TGTGCCAGCAGTCCGACTCCGAGCTCTGGAAACACCATATATTTT
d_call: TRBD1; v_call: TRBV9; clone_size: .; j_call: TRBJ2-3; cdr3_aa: CASSVQGVTDTQYF; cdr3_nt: TGTGCCAGCAGCGTGCAGGGGGTCACAGATACGCAGTATTTT
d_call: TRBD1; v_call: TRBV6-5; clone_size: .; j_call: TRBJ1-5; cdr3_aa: CASSTDRASNQPQHF; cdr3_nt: TGTGCCAGCAGTACGGACAGGGCTAGCAATCAGCCCCAGCATTTT
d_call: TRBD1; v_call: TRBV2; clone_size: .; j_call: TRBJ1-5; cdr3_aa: CASSRQGAGQPQHF; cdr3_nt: TGTGCCAGCAGTAGACAGGGGGCGGGTCAGCCCCAGCATTTT
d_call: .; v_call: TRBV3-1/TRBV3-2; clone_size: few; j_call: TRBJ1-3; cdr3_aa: CASSPDSGIGNTIYF; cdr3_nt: TGTGCCAGCAGCCCCGACTCCGGGATCGGAAACACCATATATTTT
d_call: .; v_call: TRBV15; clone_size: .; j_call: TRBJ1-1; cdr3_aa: CATSRDLNTEAFF; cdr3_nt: TGTGCCACCAGCAGAGATTTAAACACTGAAGCTTTCTTT
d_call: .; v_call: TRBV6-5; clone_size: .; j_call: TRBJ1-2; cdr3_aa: CASSYSSGIGNYGYTF; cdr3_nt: TGTGCCAGCAGTTACTCCTCGGGAATCGGTAACTATGGCTACACCTTC
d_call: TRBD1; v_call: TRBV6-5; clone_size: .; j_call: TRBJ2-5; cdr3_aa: CARNGTGYQETQYF; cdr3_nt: TGTGCCAGAAACGGGACAGGGTACCAAGAGACCCAGTACTTC
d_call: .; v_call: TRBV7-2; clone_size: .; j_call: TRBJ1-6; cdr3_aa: CASSLLAAGGRASPLHF; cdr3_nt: TGTGCCAGCAGCTTATTGGCCGCGGGGGGTCGTGCTTCACCCCTCCACTTT
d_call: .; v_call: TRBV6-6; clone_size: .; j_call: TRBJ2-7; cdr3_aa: CASSLQNTYEQYF; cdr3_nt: TGTGCCAGCAGTTTACAGAACACCTACGAGCAGTACTTC
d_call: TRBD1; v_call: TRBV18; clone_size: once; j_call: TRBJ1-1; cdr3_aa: CASSPEQGGLTEAFF; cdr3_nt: TGTGCCAGCTCACCAGAACAGGGGGGGTTAACTGAAGCTTTCTTT
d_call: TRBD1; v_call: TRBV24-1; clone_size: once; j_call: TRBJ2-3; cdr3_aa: CATSRIETGVTDTQYF; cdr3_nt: TGTGCCACCAGTCGGATTGAGACAGGGGTGACAGATACGCAGTATTTT
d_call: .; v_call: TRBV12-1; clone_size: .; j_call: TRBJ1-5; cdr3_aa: CASSFRGQENQPQHF; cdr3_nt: TGTGCCAGCAGCTTTCGGGGACAGGAAAATCAGCCCCAGCATTTT
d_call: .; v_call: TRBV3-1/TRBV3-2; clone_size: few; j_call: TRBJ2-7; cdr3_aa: CASSQQPGAYEQYF; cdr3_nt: TGTGCCAGCAGCCAACAACCGGGAGCCTACGAGCAGTACTTC
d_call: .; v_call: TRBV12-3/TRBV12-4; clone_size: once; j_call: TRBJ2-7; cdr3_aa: CASSAGQLYEQYF; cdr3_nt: TGTGCCAGCAGTGCGGGACAGCTCTACGAGCAGTACTTC
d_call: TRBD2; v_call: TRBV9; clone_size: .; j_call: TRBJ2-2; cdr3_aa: CASSVVGGTLGAGELFF; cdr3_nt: TGTGCCAGCAGCGTAGTCGGGGGGACTTTAGGAGCCGGGGAGCTGTTTTTT
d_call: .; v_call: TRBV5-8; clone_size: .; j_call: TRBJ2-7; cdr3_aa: CASSLVMEAWVHSYEQYF; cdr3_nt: TGTGCCAGCAGCTTGGTAATGGAGGCTTGGGTGCACTCCTACGAGCAGTACTTC
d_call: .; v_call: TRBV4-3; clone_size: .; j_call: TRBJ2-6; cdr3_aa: CASSQENSYSGANVLTF; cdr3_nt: TGCGCCAGCAGCCAAGAAAACTCCTACTCTGGGGCCAACGTCCTGACTTTC
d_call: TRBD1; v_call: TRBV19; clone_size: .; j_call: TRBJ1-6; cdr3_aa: CASSRGQGSPLHF; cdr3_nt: TGTGCCAGTTCAAGGGGACAGGGTTCACCCCTCCACTTT
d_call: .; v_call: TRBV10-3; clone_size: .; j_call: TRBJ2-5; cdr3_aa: CAISEDTQGEAQYF; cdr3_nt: TGTGCCATCAGTGAGGACACTCAGGGGGAGGCCCAGTACTTC
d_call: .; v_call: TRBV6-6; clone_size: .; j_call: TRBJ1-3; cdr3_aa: CASSRDINNVGNTIYF; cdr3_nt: TGTGCCAGCAGCCGGGACATCAACAACGTAGGAAACACCATATATTTT
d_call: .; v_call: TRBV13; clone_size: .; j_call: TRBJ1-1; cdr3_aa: CASSLLTTEAFF; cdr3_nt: TGTGCCAGCAGCTTGCTGACAACTGAAGCTTTCTTT
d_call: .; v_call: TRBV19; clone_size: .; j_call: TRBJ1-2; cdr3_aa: CASSIPSLANYGYTF; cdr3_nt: TGTGCCAGTAGTATACCTAGCCTAGCTAACTATGGCTACACCTTC
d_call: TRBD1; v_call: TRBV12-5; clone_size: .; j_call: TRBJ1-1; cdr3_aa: CASGFRGQEAFF; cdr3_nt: TGTGCTAGTGGTTTCCGGGGACAGGAAGCTTTCTTT
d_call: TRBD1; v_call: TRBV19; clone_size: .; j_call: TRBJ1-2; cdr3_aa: CASSPFRGDRDRYGYTF; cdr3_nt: TGTGCCAGTAGTCCATTTCGCGGGGACAGGGATCGCTATGGCTACACCTTC
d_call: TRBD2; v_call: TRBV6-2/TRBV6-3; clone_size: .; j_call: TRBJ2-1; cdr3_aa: CASSKLAGAYNEQFF; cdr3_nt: TGTGCCAGCAGCAAGCTAGCGGGGGCCTACAATGAGCAGTTCTTC
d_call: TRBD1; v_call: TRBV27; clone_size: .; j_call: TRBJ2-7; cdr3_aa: CASSAGTGVSYEQYF; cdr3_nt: TGTGCCAGCAGTGCCGGGACAGGCGTATCCTACGAGCAGTACTTC
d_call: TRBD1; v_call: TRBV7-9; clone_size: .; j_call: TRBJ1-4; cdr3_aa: CASSSLQGVYEKLFF; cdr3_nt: TGTGCCAGCAGCTCGTTACAGGGGGTTTATGAAAAACTGTTTTTT
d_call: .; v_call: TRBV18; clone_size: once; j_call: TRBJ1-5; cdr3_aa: CASTWDNNQPQHF; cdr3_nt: TGTGCCAGCACTTGGGACAACAATCAGCCCCAGCATTTT
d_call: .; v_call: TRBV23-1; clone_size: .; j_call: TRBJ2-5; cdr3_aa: CASSQPTEKETQYF; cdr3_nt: TGCGCCAGCAGTCAGCCGACTGAGAAAGAGACCCAGTACTTC
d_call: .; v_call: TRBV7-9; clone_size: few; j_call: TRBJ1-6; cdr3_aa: CASSLVVEPRGSPLHF; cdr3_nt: TGTGCCAGCAGCCTTGTCGTGGAGCCCCGGGGATCACCCCTCCACTTT
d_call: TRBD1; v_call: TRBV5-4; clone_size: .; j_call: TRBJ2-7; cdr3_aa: CASSSILGTGTYEQYF; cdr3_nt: TGTGCCAGCAGCTCTATTCTTGGGACAGGAACCTACGAGCAGTACTTC
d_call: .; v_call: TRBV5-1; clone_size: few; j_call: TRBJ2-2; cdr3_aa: CASKDSGNTGELFF; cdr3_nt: TGCGCCAGCAAGGATAGCGGGAACACCGGGGAGCTGTTTTTT
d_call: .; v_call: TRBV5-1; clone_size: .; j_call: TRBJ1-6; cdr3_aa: CASKPAGLNSPLHF; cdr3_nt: TGCGCCAGCAAACCGGCGGGACTCAATTCACCCCTCCACTTT
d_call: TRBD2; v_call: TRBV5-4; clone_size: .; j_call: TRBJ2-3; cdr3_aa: CASRPGGLATDTQYF; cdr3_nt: TGTGCCAGCCGCCCCGGGGGACTAGCCACAGATACGCAGTATTTT
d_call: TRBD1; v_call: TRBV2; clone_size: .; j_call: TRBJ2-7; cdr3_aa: CASAPGQGVYEQYF; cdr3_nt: TGTGCCAGCGCTCCGGGACAGGGGGTCTACGAGCAGTACTTC
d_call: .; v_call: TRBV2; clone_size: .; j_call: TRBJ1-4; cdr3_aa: CASRIQGGKLFF; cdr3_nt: TGTGCCAGCAGGATACAGGGTGGTAAACTGTTTTTT
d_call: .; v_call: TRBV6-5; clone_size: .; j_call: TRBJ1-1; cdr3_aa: CASSYGTGPRTEAFF; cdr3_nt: TGTGCCAGCAGTTACGGTACAGGGCCAAGGACTGAAGCTTTCTTT
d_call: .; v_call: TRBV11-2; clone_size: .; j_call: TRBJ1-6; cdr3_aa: CASSPGGVSPLHF; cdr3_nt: TGTGCCAGCAGCCCGGGGGGCGTTTCACCCCTCCACTTT
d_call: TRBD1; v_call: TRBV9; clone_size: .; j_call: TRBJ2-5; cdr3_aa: CASSVADRVETQYF; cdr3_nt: TGTGCCAGCAGCGTCGCAGACAGGGTGGAGACCCAGTACTTC
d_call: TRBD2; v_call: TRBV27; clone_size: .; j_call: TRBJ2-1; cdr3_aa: CASSPYYSGEQFF; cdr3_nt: TGTGCCAGCAGTCCCTATTATAGCGGGGAGCAGTTCTTC